Included here is one T cell receptor beta chain sequence, with context. The antigen is unknown. The CDR3 is 17 amino acids. V was pared by 4 bases and J by 0 bases, with 6 bases of the junction left unmatched. CDR1 is SNHLY, CDR2 FYNNEI, per germline. This entry is derived from a study of T cell responses to AZD1222 COVID-19 vaccine. About the research overall: Doses given second, at about 4 or about 12 weeks, were pooled. General observations from the study: With dominance at 160-218 and 743-854, vaccine-associated CD4 TCRs spanned spike. Among the donors, most were white British and more were female, and clonal diversity was possibly underestimated. The peak T cell response came first, and repertoires were sampled only after it.

The method was immunoSEQ multiplex PCR; TCRdb's version includes in-frame clones alone and lacks a portion of them. The sample carries 100,000 or so clones, about 88% recorded once. Sequenced here: peripheral blood, sampled on day 0 of AZD1222 vaccination. The chain links TRBV2 to TRBJ1-6; TRBD1 matches at 7 bases. This receptor was taken from an adult in good health. The CDR3 here is CASSATGRSSYNSPLHF. The CDR3 DNA follows: TGTGCCAGCAGTGCGACAGGGCGCAGCTCCTATAATTCACCCCTCCACTTT.